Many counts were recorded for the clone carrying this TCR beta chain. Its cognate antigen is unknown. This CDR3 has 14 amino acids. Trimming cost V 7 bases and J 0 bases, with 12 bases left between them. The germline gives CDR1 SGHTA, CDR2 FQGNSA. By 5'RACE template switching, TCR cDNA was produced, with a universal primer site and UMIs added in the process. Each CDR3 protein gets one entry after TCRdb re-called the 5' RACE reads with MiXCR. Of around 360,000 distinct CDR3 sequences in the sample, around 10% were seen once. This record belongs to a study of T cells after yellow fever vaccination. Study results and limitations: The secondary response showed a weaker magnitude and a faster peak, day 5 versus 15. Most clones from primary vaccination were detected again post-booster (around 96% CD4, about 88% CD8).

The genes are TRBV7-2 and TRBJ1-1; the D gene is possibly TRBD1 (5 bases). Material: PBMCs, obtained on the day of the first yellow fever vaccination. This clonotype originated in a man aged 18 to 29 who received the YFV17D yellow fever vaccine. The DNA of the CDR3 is TGTGCCAGCAAAGTGGGGGGATTGAACACTGAAGCTTTCTTT. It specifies CASKVGGLNTEAFF.